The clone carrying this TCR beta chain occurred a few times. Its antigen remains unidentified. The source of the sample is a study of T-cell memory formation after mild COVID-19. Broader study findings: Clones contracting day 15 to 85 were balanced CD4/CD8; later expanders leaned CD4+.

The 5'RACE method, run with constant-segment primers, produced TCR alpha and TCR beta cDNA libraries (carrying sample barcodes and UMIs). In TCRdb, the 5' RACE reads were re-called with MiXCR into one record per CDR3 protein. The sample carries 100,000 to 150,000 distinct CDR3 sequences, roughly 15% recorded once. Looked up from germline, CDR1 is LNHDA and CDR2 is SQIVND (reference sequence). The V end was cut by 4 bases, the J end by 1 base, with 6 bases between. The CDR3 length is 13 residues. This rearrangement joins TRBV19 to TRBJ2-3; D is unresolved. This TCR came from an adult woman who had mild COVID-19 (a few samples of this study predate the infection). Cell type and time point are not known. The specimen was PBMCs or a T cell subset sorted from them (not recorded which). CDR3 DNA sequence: TGTGCCAGTAGTAGTAGGGGCACAGATACGCAGTATTTT. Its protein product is CASSSRGTDTQYF.